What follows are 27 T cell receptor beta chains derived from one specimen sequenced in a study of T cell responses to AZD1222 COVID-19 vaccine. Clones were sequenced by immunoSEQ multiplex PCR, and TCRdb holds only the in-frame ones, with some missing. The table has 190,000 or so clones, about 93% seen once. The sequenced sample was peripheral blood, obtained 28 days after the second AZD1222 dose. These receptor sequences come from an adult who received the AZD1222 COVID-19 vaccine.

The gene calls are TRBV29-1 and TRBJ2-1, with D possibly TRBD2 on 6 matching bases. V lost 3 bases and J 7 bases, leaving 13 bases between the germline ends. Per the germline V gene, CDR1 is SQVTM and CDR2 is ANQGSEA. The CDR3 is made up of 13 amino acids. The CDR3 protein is CSVDGGGLNEQFF. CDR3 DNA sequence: TGCAGCGTTGACGGGGGTGGGTTGAATGAGCAGTTCTTC.

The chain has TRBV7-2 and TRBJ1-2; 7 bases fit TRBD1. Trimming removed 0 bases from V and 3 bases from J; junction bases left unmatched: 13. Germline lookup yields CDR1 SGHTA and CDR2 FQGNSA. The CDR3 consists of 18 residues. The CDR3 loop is CASSLALTGRRVDYGYTF. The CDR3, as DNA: TGTGCCAGCAGCTTAGCGCTGACAGGGCGGCGGGTGGACTATGGCTACACCTTC. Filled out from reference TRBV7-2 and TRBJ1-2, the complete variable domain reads GAGVSQSPSNKVTEKGKDVELRCDPISGHTALYWYRQSLGQGLEFLIYFQGNSAPDKSGLPSDRFSAERTGGSVSTLTIQRTQQEDSAVYLCASSLALTGRRVDYGYTFGSGTRLTVV.

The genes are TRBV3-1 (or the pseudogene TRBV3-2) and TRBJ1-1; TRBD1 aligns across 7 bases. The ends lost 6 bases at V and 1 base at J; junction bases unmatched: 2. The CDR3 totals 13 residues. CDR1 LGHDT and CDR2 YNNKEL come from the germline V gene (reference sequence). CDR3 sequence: CASRRQGNTEAFF. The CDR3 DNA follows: TGTGCCAGCAGAAGACAGGGGAACACTGAAGCTTTCTTT.

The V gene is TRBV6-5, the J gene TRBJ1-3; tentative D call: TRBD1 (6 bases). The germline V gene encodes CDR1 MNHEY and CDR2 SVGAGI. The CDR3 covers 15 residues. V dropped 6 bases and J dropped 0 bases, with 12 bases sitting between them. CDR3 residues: CASRPNRDSGNTIYF. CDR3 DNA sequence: TGTGCCAGCAGACCCAACAGGGACTCTGGAAACACCATATATTTT.

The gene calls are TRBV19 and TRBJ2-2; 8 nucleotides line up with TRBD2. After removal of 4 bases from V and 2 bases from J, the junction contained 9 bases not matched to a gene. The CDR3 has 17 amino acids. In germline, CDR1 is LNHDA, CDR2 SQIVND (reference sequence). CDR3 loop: CASSRHTSGVNTGELFF. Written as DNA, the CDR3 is TGTGCCAGTAGTAGACATACTAGCGGAGTAAACACCGGGGAGCTGTTTTTT.

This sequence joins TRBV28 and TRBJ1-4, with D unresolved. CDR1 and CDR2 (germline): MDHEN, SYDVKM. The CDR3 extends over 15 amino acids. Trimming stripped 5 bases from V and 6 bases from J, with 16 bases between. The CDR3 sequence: CASSPGGKWYEKLFF. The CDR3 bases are TGTGCCAGCAGTCCCGGCGGGAAGTGGTATGAAAAACTGTTTTTT.

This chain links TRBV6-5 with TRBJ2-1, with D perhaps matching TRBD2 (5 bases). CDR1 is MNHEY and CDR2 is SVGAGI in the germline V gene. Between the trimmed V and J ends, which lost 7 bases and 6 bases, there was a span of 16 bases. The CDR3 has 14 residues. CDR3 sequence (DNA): TGTGCCAGCACCCCCAGCGGTCCCCTCAATGAGCAGTTCTTC. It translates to CASTPSGPLNEQFF.

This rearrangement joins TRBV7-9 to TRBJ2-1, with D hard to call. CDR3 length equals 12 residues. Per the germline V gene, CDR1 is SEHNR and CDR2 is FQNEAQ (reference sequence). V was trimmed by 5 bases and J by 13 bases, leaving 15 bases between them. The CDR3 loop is CASSPAGVAQFF. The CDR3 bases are TGTGCCAGCAGCCCTGCAGGCGTAGCCCAGTTCTTC.

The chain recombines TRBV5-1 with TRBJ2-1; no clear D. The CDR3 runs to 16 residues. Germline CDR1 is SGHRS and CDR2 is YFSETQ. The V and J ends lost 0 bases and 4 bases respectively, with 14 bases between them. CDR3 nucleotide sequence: TGCGCCAGCAGCTTGGAGGCTACTGGGCGGTACAATGAGCAGTTCTTC. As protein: CASSLEATGRYNEQFF.

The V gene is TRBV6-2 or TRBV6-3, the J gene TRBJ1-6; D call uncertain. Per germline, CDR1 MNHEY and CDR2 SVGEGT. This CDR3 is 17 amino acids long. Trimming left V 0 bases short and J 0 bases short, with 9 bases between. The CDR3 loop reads CASSYSTWSSYNSPLHF. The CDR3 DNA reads TGTGCCAGCAGTTACTCAACCTGGAGCTCCTATAATTCACCCCTCCACTTT.

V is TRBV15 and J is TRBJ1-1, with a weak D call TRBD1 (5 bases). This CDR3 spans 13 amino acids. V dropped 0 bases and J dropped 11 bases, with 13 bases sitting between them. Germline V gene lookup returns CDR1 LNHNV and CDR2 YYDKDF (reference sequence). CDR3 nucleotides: TGTGCCACCAGCAGAGATCTGAGGGGACCGGCTTTCTTT. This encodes CATSRDLRGPAFF.

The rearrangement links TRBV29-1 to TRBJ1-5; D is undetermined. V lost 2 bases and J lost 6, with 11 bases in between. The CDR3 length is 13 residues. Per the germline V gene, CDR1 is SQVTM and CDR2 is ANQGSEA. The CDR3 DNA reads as TGCAGCGTTGAATCTCGGTTGGGTCAGCCCCAGCATTTT. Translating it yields CSVESRLGQPQHF.

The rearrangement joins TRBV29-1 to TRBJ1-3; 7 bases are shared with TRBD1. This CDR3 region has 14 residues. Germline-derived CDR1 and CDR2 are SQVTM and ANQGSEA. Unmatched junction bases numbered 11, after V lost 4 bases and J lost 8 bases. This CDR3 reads CSVVRDSDLDTIYF. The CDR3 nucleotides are TGCAGCGTTGTTCGGGACAGCGATCTAGACACCATATATTTT. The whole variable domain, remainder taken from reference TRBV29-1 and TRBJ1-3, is SAVISQKPSRDICQRGTSLTIQCQVDSQVTMMFWYRQQPGQSLTLIATANQGSEATYESGFVIDKFPISRPNLTFSTLTVSNMSPEDSSIYLCSVVRDSDLDTIYFGEGSWLTVV.

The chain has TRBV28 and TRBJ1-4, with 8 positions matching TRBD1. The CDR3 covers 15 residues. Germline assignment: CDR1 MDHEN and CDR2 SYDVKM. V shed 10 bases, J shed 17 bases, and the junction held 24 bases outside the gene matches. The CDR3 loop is CATHPRQGPFSPKFF. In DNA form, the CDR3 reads TGTGCCACACACCCTCGACAGGGGCCCTTTTCTCCAAAATTTTTT.

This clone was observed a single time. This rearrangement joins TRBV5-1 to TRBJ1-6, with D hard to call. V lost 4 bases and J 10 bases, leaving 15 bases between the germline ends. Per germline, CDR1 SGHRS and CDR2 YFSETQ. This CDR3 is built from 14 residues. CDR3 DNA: TGCGCCAGCAGCGATCCACAAGGGTACTCACCCCTCCACTTT. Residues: CASSDPQGYSPLHF.

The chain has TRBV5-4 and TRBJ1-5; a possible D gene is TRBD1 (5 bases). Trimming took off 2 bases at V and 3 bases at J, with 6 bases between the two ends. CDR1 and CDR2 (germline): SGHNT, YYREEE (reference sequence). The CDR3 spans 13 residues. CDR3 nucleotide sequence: TGTGCCAGCAGCTTAGGGGCCAATCAGCCCCAGCATTTT. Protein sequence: CASSLGANQPQHF.

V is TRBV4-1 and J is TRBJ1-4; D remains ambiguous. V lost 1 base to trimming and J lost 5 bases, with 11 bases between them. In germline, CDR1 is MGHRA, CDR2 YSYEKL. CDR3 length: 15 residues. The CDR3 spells CASSQVLGLNEKLFF. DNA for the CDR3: TGCGCCAGCAGCCAAGTTTTGGGCTTGAATGAAAAACTGTTTTTT.

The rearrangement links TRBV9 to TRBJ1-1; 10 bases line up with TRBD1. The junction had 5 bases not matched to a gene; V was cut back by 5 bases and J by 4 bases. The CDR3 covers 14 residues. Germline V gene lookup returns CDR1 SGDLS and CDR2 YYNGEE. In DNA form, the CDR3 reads TGTGCCAGCAGTCGGACAGGGGGAGGCACTGAAGCTTTCTTT. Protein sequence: CASSRTGGGTEAFF. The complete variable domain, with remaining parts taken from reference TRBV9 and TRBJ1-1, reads DSGVTQTPKHLITATGQRVTLRCSPRSGDLSVYWYQQSLDQGLQFLIQYYNGEERAKGNILERFSAQQFPDLHSELNLSSLELGDSALYFCASSRTGGGTEAFFGQGTRLTVV.

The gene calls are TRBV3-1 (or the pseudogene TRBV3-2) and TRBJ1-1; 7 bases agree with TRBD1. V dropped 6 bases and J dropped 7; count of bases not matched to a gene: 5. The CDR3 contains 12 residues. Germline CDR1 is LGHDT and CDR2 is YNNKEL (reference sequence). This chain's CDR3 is CASSRRQGEAFF. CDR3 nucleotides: TGTGCCAGCAGTCGACGACAGGGTGAAGCTTTCTTT.

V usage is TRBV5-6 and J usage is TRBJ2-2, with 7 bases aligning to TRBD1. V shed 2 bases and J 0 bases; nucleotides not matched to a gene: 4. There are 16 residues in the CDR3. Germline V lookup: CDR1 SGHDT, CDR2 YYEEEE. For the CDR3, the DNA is TGTGCCAGCAGCTTCCACAGGGGTGCGAACACCGGGGAGCTGTTTTTT. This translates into CASSFHRGANTGELFF. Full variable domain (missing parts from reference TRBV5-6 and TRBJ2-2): DAGVTQSPTHLIKTRGQQVTLRCSPKSGHDTVSWYQQALGQGPQFIFQYYEEEERQRGNFPDRFSGHQFPNYSSELNVNALLLGDSALYLCASSFHRGANTGELFFGEGSRLTVL.

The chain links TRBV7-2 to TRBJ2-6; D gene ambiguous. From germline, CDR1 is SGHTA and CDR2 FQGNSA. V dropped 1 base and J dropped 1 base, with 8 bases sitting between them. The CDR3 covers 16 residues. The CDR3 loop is CASSLDRLSGANVLTF. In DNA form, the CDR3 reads TGTGCCAGCAGCTTAGATCGGTTATCTGGGGCCAACGTCCTGACTTTC.

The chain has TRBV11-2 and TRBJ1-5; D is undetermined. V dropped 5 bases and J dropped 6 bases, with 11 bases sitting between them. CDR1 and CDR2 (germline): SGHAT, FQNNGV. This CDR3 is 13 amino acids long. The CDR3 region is CASSQPSSQPQHF. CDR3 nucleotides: TGTGCCAGCAGCCAACCTTCATCTCAGCCCCAGCATTTT.

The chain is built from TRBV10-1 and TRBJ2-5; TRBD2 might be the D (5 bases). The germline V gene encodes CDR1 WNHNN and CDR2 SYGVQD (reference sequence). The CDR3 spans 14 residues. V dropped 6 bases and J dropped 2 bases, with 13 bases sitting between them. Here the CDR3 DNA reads TGCGCCAGCAGCAGATCACTAGAGCAAGAGACCCAGTACTTC. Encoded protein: CASSRSLEQETQYF.

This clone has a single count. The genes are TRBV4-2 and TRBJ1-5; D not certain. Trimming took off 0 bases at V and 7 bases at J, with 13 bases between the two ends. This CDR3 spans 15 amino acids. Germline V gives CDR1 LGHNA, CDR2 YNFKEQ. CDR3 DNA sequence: TGTGCCAGCAGCCAAGATCGGCACGAGGGACAGCCCCAGCATTTT. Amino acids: CASSQDRHEGQPQHF.

CDR3 protein: CASSGMHGDTQYF. The DNA of the CDR3 is TGTGCCAGCTCGGGCATGCATGGAGATACGCAGTATTTT. V and J are TRBV2 and TRBJ2-3; D is ambiguous. CDR1 SNHLY and CDR2 FYNNEI come from the germline V gene. CDR3 length: 13 residues. With 8 bases removed from V and 5 bases from J, the gap between germline ends came to 14 bases.

CDR3 coding DNA: TGCGCCAGCAGCTTGGGCGGGGACAGCTCCTACGAGCAGTACTTC. This gives the protein CASSLGGDSSYEQYF. The chain carries TRBV5-1 and TRBJ2-7, with a weak D call TRBD1 (7 bases). The germline V gene has CDR1 SGHRS and CDR2 YFSETQ. The CDR3 consists of 15 residues. V dropped 0 bases and J dropped 0 bases, with 10 bases sitting between them.

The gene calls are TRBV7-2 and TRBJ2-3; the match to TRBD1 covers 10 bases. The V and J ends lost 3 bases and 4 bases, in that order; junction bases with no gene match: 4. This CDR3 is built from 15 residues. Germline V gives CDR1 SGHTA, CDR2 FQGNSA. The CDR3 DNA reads TGTGCCAGCAGCTTCGTTGGACAGGGGGCAGATACGCAGTATTTT. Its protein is CASSFVGQGADTQYF.